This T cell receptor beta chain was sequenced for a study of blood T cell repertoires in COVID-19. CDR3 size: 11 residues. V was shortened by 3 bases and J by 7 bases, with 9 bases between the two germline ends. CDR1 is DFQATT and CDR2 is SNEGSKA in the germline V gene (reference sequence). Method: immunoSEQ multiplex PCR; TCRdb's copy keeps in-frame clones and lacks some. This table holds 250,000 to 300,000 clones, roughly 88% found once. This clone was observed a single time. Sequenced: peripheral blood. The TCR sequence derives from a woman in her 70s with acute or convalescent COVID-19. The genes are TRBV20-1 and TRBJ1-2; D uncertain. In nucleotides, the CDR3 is TGCAGTGCTAGCTACAGACCTGGCTACACCTTC. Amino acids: CSASYRPGYTF.